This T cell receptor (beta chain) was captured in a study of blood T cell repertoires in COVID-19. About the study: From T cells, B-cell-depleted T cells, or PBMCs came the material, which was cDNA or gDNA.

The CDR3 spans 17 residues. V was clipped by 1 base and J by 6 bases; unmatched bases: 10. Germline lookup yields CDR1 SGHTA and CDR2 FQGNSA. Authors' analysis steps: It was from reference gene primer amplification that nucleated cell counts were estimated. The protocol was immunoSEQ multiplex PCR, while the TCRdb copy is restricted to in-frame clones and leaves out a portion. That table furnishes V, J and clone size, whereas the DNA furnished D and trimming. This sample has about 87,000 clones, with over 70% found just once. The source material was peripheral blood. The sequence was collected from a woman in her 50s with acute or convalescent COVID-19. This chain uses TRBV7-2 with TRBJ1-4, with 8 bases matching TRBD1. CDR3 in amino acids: CASSLDRPGTGHEKLFF. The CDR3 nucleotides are TGTGCCAGCAGCTTAGATAGGCCGGGGACAGGACATGAAAAACTGTTTTTT.